One and the same sample provided the 10 T cell receptor beta chains below, sequenced in a study of T cell changes during pregnancy in multiple sclerosis. Method: immunoSEQ multiplex PCR; TCRdb's copy keeps in-frame clones and lacks some. This sample has about 30,000 clones; 90% to 95% occur once, and the top ten carry 4.8%. This sample comprised peripheral blood, obtained in the first trimester of pregnancy. Receptors were obtained from a female donor in good health, enrolled as a control in a pregnancy study.

The J gene is TRBJ2-7, the V gene TRBV4-2; 9 bases map to TRBD2. Per germline, CDR1 LGHNA and CDR2 YNFKEQ. The CDR3 totals 16 residues. V lost 1 base, J lost 5 bases, and 9 bases stayed unmatched. The CDR3 region has the DNA TGTGCCAGCAGCCAAGGAGGGGGACTAGCATCCGACGAGCAGTACTTC. Translating it yields CASSQGGGLASDEQYF.

The V gene is TRBV7-9, the J gene TRBJ1-1; tentatively, D is TRBD1 (5 bases). Germline V gene sequence: CDR1 SEHNR, CDR2 FQNEAQ (reference sequence). V lost 5 bases and J lost 1, with 11 bases in between. This CDR3 is built from 14 residues. CDR3 coding DNA: TGTGCCAGCAGCCGTTCGGACAAGAACACTGAAGCTTTCTTT. The encoded protein is CASSRSDKNTEAFF.

The CDR3 is CASSLIPSGVQETQYF. CDR3 DNA: TGCGCCAGCAGCCTGATCCCTAGCGGGGTCCAAGAGACCCAGTACTTC. The chain carries TRBV5-1 and TRBJ2-5; the match to TRBD2 covers 9 bases. Germline CDR1 SGHRS, CDR2 YFSETQ. The CDR3 is 16 residues long. The trim removed 4 bases at V and 1 base at J, leaving 8 bases unmatched. Full variable domain (remainder filled in from reference TRBV5-1 and TRBJ2-5): KAGVTQTPRYLIKTRGQQVTLSCSPISGHRSVSWYQQTPGQGLQFLFEYFSETQRNKGNFPGRFSGRQFSNSRSEMNVSTLELGDSALYLCASSLIPSGVQETQYFGPGTRLLVL.

The chain combines TRBV18 with TRBJ2-7, with 10 bases aligning to TRBD2. The CDR3 is 20 amino acids. Germline CDR1 reads KGHSH; CDR2 reads LQKENI. Trimming cost V 3 bases and J 6 bases; bases outside gene matches: 23. The CDR3 is CASSPDFSSGSLSLGSEQYF. CDR3 DNA: TGTGCCAGCTCACCTGATTTCTCTAGCGGGAGCCTAAGCCTAGGCTCCGAGCAGTACTTC. Full variable domain (remainder filled in from reference TRBV18 and TRBJ2-7): NAGVMQNPRHLVRRRGQEARLRCSPMKGHSHVYWYRQLPEEGLKFMVYLQKENIIDESGMPKERFSAEFPKEGPSILRIQQVVRGDSAAYFCASSPDFSSGSLSLGSEQYFGPGTRLTVT.

The V and J genes are TRBV15 and TRBJ2-5; 10 positions agree with TRBD2. The length of the CDR3 is 15 residues. V trimming: 1 base; J trimming: 5 bases; junction bases outside the gene matches: 4. Per the germline V gene, CDR1 is LNHNV and CDR2 is YYDKDF (reference sequence). In DNA form, the CDR3 reads TGTGCCACCAGCAGAGTAGCGGGAGGAGGGGAGACCCAGTACTTC. Encoded protein: CATSRVAGGGETQYF.

The CDR3 bases are TGCGCCAGCAGCCCCCGGGAGGGATCCTACAATGAGCAGTTCTTC. This sequence encodes CASSPREGSYNEQFF. The chain recombines TRBV4-1 with TRBJ2-1; the match to TRBD2 covers 8 bases. CDR1 is MGHRA and CDR2 is YSYEKL in the germline V gene. The CDR3 covers 15 residues. Germline trimming cut 4 bases from V and 1 base from J; bases unmatched to any gene: 3.

This sequence joins TRBV9 and TRBJ2-3, with D maybe TRBD2 (5 bases). The length of the CDR3 is 15 residues. V was shortened by 3 bases and J by 3 bases, with 14 bases between the two germline ends. Germline V CDR1 and CDR2: SGDLS, YYNGEE. The CDR3 bases are TGTGCCAGCAGCGCTCTTAGCGAAATGACAGATACGCAGTATTTT. It translates to CASSALSEMTDTQYF. Full variable domain (outside the CDR3, taken from reference TRBV9 and TRBJ2-3): DSGVTQTPKHLITATGQRVTLRCSPRSGDLSVYWYQQSLDQGLQFLIQYYNGEERAKGNILERFSAQQFPDLHSELNLSSLELGDSALYFCASSALSEMTDTQYFGPGTRLTVL.

This clone showed up just a few times. The rearrangement uses TRBV25-1 and TRBJ2-7; D perhaps matches TRBD2 (6 bases). The V end was cut by 10 bases, the J end by 2 bases, with 9 bases between. The CDR3 is 11 residues long. The V gene's germline CDR1 is MGHDK and CDR2 SYGVNS. CDR3 sequence: CATTGAYEQYF. The CDR3, as DNA: TGTGCCACCACGGGGGCCTACGAGCAGTACTTC.

In its sample, this clone was seen once. V and J are TRBV5-6 and TRBJ1-1; D is unclear. Germline CDR1 SGHDT, CDR2 YYEEEE. The CDR3 covers 15 residues. Trimming removed 1 base from V and 1 base from J, with 11 bases in between. The CDR3 sequence: CASSLPQEANTEAFF. In DNA form, the CDR3 reads TGTGCCAGCAGCTTGCCCCAGGAGGCGAACACTGAAGCTTTCTTT.

This clone was seen only once. This chain connects TRBV2 to TRBJ2-7; weak D call: TRBD2 (5 bases). Trimming left V 8 bases short and J 1 base short, with 9 bases between. CDR3 length: 12 residues. Germline V gene sequence: CDR1 SNHLY, CDR2 FYNNEI. CDR3 protein: CASGGVSYEQYF. For the CDR3, the DNA is TGTGCCAGCGGAGGAGTATCCTACGAGCAGTACTTC.